What follows describes a single TCR beta chain. The target antigen is unknown. Trimming took 1 base from V and 7 from J, leaving 14 bases between them. Germline CDR1 and CDR2: LGHNA and YSLEER. This CDR3 is 14 amino acids long. Produced via immunoSEQ multiplex PCR; TCRdb's table is partial and in-frame only. The sample records 85,000 to 100,000 clones, roughly 93% being singletons. The source of the sample is a study of T cell responses to AZD1222 COVID-19 vaccine. Study-level findings and limits: Donors in the cohort were predominantly white British and more often female, and clonal diversity was possibly underestimated. Repertoires were obtained only post-peak T cell response. Spike was spanned by vaccine-associated CD4 TCRs, with dominance at 160-218 and 743-854.

The V gene is TRBV4-3, the J gene TRBJ2-7, with D possibly being TRBD2 (6 bases). The receptor was derived from an adult in good health. The sample in question was peripheral blood, obtained on day 0 of AZD1222 vaccination. The CDR3 is CASSQGMWSGEQYF. For the CDR3, the DNA is TGCGCCAGCAGCCAAGGGATGTGGAGCGGGGAGCAGTACTTC.